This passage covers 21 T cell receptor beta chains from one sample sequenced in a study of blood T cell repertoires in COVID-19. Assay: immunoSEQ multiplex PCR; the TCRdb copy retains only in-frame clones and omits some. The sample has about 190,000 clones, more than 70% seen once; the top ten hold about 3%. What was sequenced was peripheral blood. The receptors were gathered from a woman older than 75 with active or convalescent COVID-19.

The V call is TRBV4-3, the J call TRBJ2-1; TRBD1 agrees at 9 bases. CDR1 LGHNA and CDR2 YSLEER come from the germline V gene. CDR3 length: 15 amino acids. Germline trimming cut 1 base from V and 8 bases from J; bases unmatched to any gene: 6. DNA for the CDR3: TGCGCCAGCAGCCAAGGAGGGACAGGGATCGATGAGCAGTTCTTC. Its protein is CASSQGGTGIDEQFF.

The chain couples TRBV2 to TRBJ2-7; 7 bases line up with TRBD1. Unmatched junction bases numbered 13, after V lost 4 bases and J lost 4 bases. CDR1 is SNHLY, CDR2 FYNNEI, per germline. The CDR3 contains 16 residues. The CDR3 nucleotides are TGTGCCAGCAGTGCGAACAGGGGCCCGACCAATTACGAGCAGTACTTC. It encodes CASSANRGPTNYEQYF. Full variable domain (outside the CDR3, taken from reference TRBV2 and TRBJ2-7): EPEVTQTPSHQVTQMGQEVILRCVPISNHLYFYWYRQILGQKVEFLVSFYNNEISEKSEIFDDQFSVERPDGSNFTLKIRSTKLEDSAMYFCASSANRGPTNYEQYFGPGTRLTVT.

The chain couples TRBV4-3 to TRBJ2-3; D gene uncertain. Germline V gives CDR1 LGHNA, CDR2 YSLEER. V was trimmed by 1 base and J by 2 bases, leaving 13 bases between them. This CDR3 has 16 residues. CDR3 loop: CASSQGTLSTTDTQYF. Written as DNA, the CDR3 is TGCGCCAGCAGCCAAGGTACCCTGAGCACCACAGATACGCAGTATTTT.

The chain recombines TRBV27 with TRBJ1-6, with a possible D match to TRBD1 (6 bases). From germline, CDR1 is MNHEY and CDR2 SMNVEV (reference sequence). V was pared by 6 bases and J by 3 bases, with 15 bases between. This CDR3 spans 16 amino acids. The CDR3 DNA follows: TGTGCCAGCAGGCTATCTGGACAGAGCTATAATTCACCCCTCCACTTT. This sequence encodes CASRLSGQSYNSPLHF.

CDR3 nucleotide sequence: TGTGCCAGCTCACTTACCCGACAGAGGAGCTCCTACAATGAGCAGTTCTTC. Protein: CASSLTRQRSSYNEQFF. The chain uses TRBV18 and TRBJ2-1, with D perhaps matching TRBD1 (5 bases). The CDR3 sequence is 17 residues long. Germline assignment: CDR1 KGHSH and CDR2 LQKENI. V dropped 4 bases and J dropped 0 bases, with 16 bases sitting between them.

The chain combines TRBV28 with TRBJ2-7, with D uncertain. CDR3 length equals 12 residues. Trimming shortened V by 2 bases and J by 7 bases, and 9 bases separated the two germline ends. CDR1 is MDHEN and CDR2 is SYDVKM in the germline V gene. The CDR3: CASSLPPREQYF. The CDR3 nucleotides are TGTGCCAGCAGTTTACCCCCGCGGGAGCAGTACTTC.

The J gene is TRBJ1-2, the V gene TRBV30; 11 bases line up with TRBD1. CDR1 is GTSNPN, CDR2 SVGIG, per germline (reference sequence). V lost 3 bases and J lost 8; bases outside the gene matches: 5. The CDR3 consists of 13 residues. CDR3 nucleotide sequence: TGTGCCTGGAGACCGGGACAGGGGGGAGGCTACACCTTC. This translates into CAWRPGQGGGYTF.

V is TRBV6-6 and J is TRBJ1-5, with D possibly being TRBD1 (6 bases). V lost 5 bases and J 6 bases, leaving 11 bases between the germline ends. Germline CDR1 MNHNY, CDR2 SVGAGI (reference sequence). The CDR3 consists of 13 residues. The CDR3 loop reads CASSSPGVQPQHF. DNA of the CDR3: TGTGCCAGCAGTAGCCCAGGGGTTCAGCCCCAGCATTTT.

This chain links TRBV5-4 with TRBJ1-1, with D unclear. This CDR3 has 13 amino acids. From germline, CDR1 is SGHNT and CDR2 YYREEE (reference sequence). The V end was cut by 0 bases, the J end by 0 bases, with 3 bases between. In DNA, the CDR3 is TGTGCCAGCAGCTTGGGTATGAACACTGAAGCTTTCTTT. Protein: CASSLGMNTEAFF.

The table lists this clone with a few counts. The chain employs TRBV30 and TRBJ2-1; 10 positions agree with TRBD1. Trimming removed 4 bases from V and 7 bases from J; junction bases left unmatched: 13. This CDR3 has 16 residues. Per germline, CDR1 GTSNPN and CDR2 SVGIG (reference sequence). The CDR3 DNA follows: TGTGCCTGGAAACCTGGACAGGGGGGCTTTTGTAATGAGCAGTTCTTC. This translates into CAWKPGQGGFCNEQFF.

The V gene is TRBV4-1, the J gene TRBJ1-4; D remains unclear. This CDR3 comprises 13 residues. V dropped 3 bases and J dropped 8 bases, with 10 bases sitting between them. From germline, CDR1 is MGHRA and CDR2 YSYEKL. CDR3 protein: CASSQNPGEKLFF. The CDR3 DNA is TGCGCCAGCAGCCAGAACCCCGGGGAAAAACTGTTTTTT.

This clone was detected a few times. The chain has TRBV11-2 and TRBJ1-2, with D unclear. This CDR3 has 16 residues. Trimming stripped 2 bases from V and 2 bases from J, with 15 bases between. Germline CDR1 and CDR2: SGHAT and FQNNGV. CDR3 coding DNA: TGTGCCAGCAGCTTACCCCCAGATCTCACGAACTATGGCTACACCTTC. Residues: CASSLPPDLTNYGYTF.

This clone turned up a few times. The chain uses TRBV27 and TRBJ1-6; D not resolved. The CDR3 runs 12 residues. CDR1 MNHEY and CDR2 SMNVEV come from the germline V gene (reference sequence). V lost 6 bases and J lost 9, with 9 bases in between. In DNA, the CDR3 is TGTGCCAGCAGGCCCCTAGGTTCACCCCTCCACTTT. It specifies CASRPLGSPLHF.

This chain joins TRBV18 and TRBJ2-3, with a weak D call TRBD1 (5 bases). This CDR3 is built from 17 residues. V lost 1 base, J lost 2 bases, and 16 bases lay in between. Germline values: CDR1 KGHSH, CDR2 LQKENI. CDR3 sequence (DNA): TGTGCCAGCTCACCACAGCCTATGGGGCCCCTCACAGATACGCAGTATTTT. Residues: CASSPQPMGPLTDTQYF.

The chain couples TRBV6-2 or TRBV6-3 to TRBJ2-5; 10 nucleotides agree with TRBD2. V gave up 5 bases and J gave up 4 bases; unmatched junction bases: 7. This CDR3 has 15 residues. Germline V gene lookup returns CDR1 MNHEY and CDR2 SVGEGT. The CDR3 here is CASSVSGGAGETQYF. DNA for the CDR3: TGTGCCAGCAGTGTAAGCGGGGGGGCCGGAGAGACCCAGTACTTC.

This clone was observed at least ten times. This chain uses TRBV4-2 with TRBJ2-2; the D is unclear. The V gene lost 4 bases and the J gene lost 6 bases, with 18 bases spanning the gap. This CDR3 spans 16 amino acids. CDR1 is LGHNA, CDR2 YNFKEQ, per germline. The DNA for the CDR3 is TGTGCCAGCAGCCTCGGTTCGGCAGGAAGTGCCGGGGAGCTGTTTTTT. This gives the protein CASSLGSAGSAGELFF.

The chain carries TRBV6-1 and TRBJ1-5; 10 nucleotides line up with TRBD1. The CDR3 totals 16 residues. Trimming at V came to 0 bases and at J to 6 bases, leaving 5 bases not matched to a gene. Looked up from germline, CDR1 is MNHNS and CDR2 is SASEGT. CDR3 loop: CASSEASGQGFQPQHF. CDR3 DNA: TGTGCCAGCAGTGAAGCGTCGGGACAGGGGTTTCAGCCCCAGCATTTT.

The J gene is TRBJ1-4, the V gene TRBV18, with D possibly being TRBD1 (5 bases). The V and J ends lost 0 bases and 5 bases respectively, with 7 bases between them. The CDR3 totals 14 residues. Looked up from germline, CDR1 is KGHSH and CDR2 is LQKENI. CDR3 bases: TGTGCCAGCTCACCACCGGGGGGAAATGAAAAACTGTTTTTT. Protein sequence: CASSPPGGNEKLFF.

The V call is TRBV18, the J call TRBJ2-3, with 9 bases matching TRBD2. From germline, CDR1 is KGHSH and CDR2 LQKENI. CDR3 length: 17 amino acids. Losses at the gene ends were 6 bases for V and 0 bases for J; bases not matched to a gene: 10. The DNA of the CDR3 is TGTGCCAGCTCTACCCCAGCGGGGGGACCTAGCACAGATACGCAGTATTTT. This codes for CASSTPAGGPSTDTQYF.

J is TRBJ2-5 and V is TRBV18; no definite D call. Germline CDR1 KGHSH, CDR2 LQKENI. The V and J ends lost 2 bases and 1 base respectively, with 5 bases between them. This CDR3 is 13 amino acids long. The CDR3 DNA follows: TGTGCCAGCTCACCAGGCATCCAAGAGACCCAGTACTTC. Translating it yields CASSPGIQETQYF. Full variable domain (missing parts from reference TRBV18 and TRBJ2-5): NAGVMQNPRHLVRRRGQEARLRCSPMKGHSHVYWYRQLPEEGLKFMVYLQKENIIDESGMPKERFSAEFPKEGPSILRIQQVVRGDSAAYFCASSPGIQETQYFGPGTRLLVL.

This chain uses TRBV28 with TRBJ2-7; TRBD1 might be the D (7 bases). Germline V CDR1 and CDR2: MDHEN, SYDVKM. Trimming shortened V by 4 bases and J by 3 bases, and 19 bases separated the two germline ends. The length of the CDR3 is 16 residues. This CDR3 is CASSYGGGQGFYEQYF. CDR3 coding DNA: TGTGCCAGCAGTTACGGAGGGGGCCAGGGGTTCTACGAGCAGTACTTC.